This T cell receptor (beta chain) is from a study of beta chain features in type 1 diabetes. General observations from the study: Sampled from patients, naive, central memory and Treg TCRB repertoires appeared more similar than those sampled from healthy donors. TCRB CDR3s from Type 1 diabetes patients were moderately but significantly shorter in all four CD4+ subsets. Any HLA type influence on TCRB rearrangement was left unresolved here.

The CDR3 has 14 residues. Looked up from germline, CDR1 is SGHRS and CDR2 is YFSETQ. With 0 bases clipped from V and 5 bases from J, the junction kept 2 bases outside the gene matches. As for this clone: The antigen is unknown.

By way of CD45RO/CCR7/CD25/CD127/CD95/CD27, the CD4+ regulatory, stem cell-like memory, central memory and naive cells were sorted. Post-sort purity exceeded 95% for all sorted populations. Expressed TCRB transcripts were sequenced because the isolated RNA had all been reverse transcribed beforehand. The table came from immunoSEQ multiplex PCR; TCRdb's copy has only in-frame clones and leaves some out. The sample carries some 52,000 clones, roughly two fifths recorded once. Sequenced sample: Tregs from blood. This sequence originates from a man aged 25 to 40 with type 1 diabetes. This rearrangement joins TRBV5-1 to TRBJ1-1, with 9 bases matching TRBD1. CDR3 residues: CASSLGDRGTEAFF. CDR3 bases: TGCGCCAGCAGCTTGGGTGACAGGGGGACTGAAGCTTTCTTT.